Shown below are 9 T cell receptor beta chains from a single sample sequenced in a study of Ad26.COV2.S vaccination and SARS-CoV-2 variants (dated by TCRdb to the early 2020s). Receptor amplification or capture employed the immunoSEQ multiplex PCR assay. TCRdb stores this immuneACCESS table with in-frame sequences only. Part of the clones is absent; in the studies checked, under half of the shortfall reflects unresolved V genes, and no reason is known for the rest. This sample gives about 400,000 clones in total; 83% of them show up just once. The ten top clones hold around 7.4% of the sample. This sample's treatment or condition label indicates: around 19 received Ad26.COV2.S at low or high dose, single or two shots; 5 received placebo; per-sample allocation not given. For vaccine and placebo recipients, the sequenced repertoires came from samples collected on day 63 after the first injection. The sample in question was peripheral blood, obtained in a trial of Ad26.COV2.S vaccine versus placebo. The source is a person aged 18-65 years who received the Ad26.COV2.S COVID-19 vaccine or a placebo.

CDR3 in amino acids: CASSLAVRATNEKLFF. The DNA of the CDR3 is TGTGCCAGCAGCTTAGCGGTGCGGGCAACTAATGAAAAACTGTTTTTT. This chain joins TRBV7-8 and TRBJ1-4; D is undetermined. Germline CDR1 SGHVS, CDR2 FQNEAQ. Trimming shortened V by 0 bases and J by 0 bases, and 8 bases separated the two germline ends. There are 16 residues in the CDR3.

Ten or more counts support this clone. The chain recombines TRBV6-6 with TRBJ2-7, with 8 bases that match TRBD2. From germline, CDR1 is MNHNY and CDR2 SVGAGI (reference sequence). This CDR3 contains 16 residues. The ends lost 4 bases at V and 1 base at J; junction bases unmatched: 9. The CDR3 DNA reads TGTGCCAGCAGTTCCGAACTAGCGGAGCTGTCCTACGAGCAGTACTTC. Translated: CASSSELAELSYEQYF.

The chain carries TRBV6-2 or TRBV6-3 and TRBJ2-7, with D unclear. Germline V gene data show CDR1 as MNHEY and CDR2 as SVGEGT. This CDR3 region has 12 residues. Between the trimmed V and J ends, which lost 2 bases and 1 base, there was a span of 3 bases. The CDR3 region has the DNA TGTGCCAGCAGTTACAAGTCCTACGAGCAGTACTTC. This codes for CASSYKSYEQYF.

The chain uses TRBV4-1 and TRBJ1-1, with D possibly TRBD1 on 6 matching bases. The CDR3 length is 14 residues. Deletions cut 3 bases from V and 6 bases from J, with 14 bases between. Germline values: CDR1 MGHRA, CDR2 YSYEKL. The CDR3, as DNA: TGCGCCAGCAGCCACCCGATCAGGGGTTCTGAAGCTTTCTTT. This codes for CASSHPIRGSEAFF.

The rearrangement uses TRBV5-1 and TRBJ2-7, with 7 bases that match TRBD1. This CDR3 has 13 residues. With 2 bases clipped from V and 3 bases from J, the junction kept 2 bases outside the gene matches. Germline values: CDR1 SGHRS, CDR2 YFSETQ. CDR3: CASSLNRGYEQYF. CDR3 nucleotides: TGCGCCAGCAGCTTAAACAGGGGCTACGAGCAGTACTTC.

This clone was counted between two and nine times. J is TRBJ2-1 and V is TRBV2, with 7 positions matching TRBD1. After removal of 6 bases from V and 4 bases from J, the junction contained 9 bases not matched to a gene. The CDR3 covers 15 residues. Germline CDR1 reads SNHLY; CDR2 reads FYNNEI. As DNA, the CDR3 is TGTGCCAGCAGCGCCTCCGGGACAGTTTACAATGAGCAGTTCTTC. It encodes CASSASGTVYNEQFF. The full variable domain, with the rest looked up from reference TRBV2 and TRBJ2-1, is EPEVTQTPSHQVTQMGQEVILRCVPISNHLYFYWYRQILGQKVEFLVSFYNNEISEKSEIFDDQFSVERPDGSNFTLKIRSTKLEDSAMYFCASSASGTVYNEQFFGPGTRLTVL.

This clone occurred a few times. The chain recombines TRBV11-2 with TRBJ2-6; D remains unclear. This CDR3 is built from 13 residues. V was trimmed by 5 bases and J by 4 bases, leaving 6 bases between them. CDR1 is SGHAT, CDR2 FQNNGV, per germline. CDR3 DNA: TGTGCCAGCAGCAAACAGGGGGCCAACGTCCTGACTTTC. Its protein product is CASSKQGANVLTF.

V and J are TRBV4-2 and TRBJ2-3; 9 positions agree with TRBD2. The germline gives CDR1 LGHNA, CDR2 YNFKEQ. The CDR3 runs 17 residues. J gave up 5 bases and V 1 base, and 10 bases lay outside the gene matches. This CDR3 is CASSQVSGGGAGDTQYF. The CDR3 DNA follows: TGTGCCAGCAGCCAAGTTTCCGGCGGGGGGGCCGGAGATACGCAGTATTTT.

DNA of the CDR3: TGTGCCAGCAGCTTTACAGGGATGGGGACAGATACGCAGTATTTT. Translated, it gives CASSFTGMGTDTQYF. The V and J genes are TRBV9 and TRBJ2-3; TRBD1 might be the D (6 bases). Trimming cost V 4 bases and J 3 bases, with 15 bases left between them. The CDR3 is 15 residues long. Germline loops: CDR1 SGDLS, CDR2 YYNGEE.